Below are 10 T cell receptor beta chains sequenced from a single sample in a study of cytomegalovirus exposure and HLA in healthy donors. The PCR was carried out with 60 Vbeta primers and 13 Jbeta primers. Libraries were prepared by immunoSEQ multiplex PCR; TCRdb keeps only in-frame clonotypes and omits some of them. The repertoire holds around 100,000 clones, with 65% to 75% as singletons. Input material: PBMCs. The receptors here all came from a man aged 35-49 years in good health and CMV-seropositive.

The J gene is TRBJ2-7, the V gene TRBV7-9; 12 bases agree with TRBD2. CDR1 is SEHNR and CDR2 is FQNEAQ in the germline V gene (reference sequence). This CDR3 region has 15 residues. After removal of 4 bases from V and 6 bases from J, the junction contained 7 bases not matched to a gene. The CDR3 region has the DNA TGTGCCAGCAGCTCGCTGACTAGCGGGAGAATCGAGCAGTACTTC. Translated: CASSSLTSGRIEQYF.

The CDR3 protein is CASSQEGQWGDYEQYF. CDR3 bases: TGCGCCAGCAGCCAGGAGGGACAGTGGGGGGACTACGAGCAGTACTTC. This chain links TRBV4-3 with TRBJ2-7; perhaps TRBD1 as D (7 bases). Germline loops: CDR1 LGHNA, CDR2 YSLEER. The CDR3 sequence is 16 residues long. Deletions cut 3 bases from V and 3 bases from J, with 18 bases between.

This chain uses TRBV28 with TRBJ1-4; 9 bases align to TRBD1. The CDR3 length is 12 residues. Germline V lookup: CDR1 MDHEN, CDR2 SYDVKM. The CDR3 sequence: CAHRGPLEKLFF. DNA for the CDR3: TGTGCACACAGGGGGCCCCTTGAAAAACTGTTTTTT.

The rearrangement uses TRBV9 and TRBJ2-3, with a tentative D call TRBD2 (5 bases). Germline CDR1 SGDLS, CDR2 YYNGEE. The CDR3 runs 15 residues. V was cut by 0 bases and J by 0 bases, with 8 bases left in between. The CDR3, as DNA: TGTGCCAGCAGCGTAGAGCAGCGGAGCACAGATACGCAGTATTTT. This translates into CASSVEQRSTDTQYF.

In its sample, this clone was seen a few times. This chain uses TRBV7-2 with TRBJ1-2; no clear D. V gave up 1 base and J gave up 6 bases, with 9 bases separating them. This CDR3 region has 13 residues. Germline assignment: CDR1 SGHTA and CDR2 FQGNSA. The CDR3 DNA sequence: TGTGCCAGCAGCTTAGGGCAGCTAGATGGCTACACCTTC. The encoded protein is CASSLGQLDGYTF.

The chain employs TRBV5-1 and TRBJ1-2; 9 bases line up with TRBD1. There are 13 residues in the CDR3. J lost 9 bases, V lost 6 bases, and 9 bases had no gene match. CDR1 SGHRS and CDR2 YFSETQ come from the germline V gene. CDR3 sequence (DNA): TGCGCCAGCACCCCGGGACAGGGTGTGCGCTACACCTTC. Protein sequence: CASTPGQGVRYTF.

V usage is TRBV30 and J usage is TRBJ2-3, with TRBD2 as a possible D gene (5 bases). CDR1 and CDR2 (germline): GTSNPN, SVGIG (reference sequence). The V gene lost 0 bases and the J gene lost 2 bases, with 9 bases spanning the gap. The CDR3 consists of 14 residues. In DNA, the CDR3 is TGTGCCTGGAGTGTACTGGGAGACACAGATACGCAGTATTTT. Translated: CAWSVLGDTDTQYF.

The chain links TRBV15 to TRBJ1-1; TRBD1 matches at 7 bases. V shed 2 bases, J shed 4 bases, and the junction held 16 bases outside the gene matches. Looked up from germline, CDR1 is LNHNV and CDR2 is YYDKDF (reference sequence). This CDR3 comprises 18 residues. CDR3 amino acids: CATSRPWTGRVGVTEAFF. The CDR3 nucleotides are TGTGCCACCAGCAGACCCTGGACAGGCCGAGTCGGGGTCACTGAAGCTTTCTTT.

This chain uses TRBV7-2 with TRBJ2-7; weak D call: TRBD2 (6 bases). CDR3 length: 14 amino acids. V lost 1 base to trimming and J lost 4 bases, with 11 bases between them. In germline, CDR1 is SGHTA, CDR2 FQGNSA. The chain's CDR3 is CASSLGGVFYEQYF. DNA of the CDR3: TGTGCCAGCAGCTTAGGGGGGGTGTTTTACGAGCAGTACTTC.

The chain recombines TRBV29-1 with TRBJ1-1; D might be TRBD1 (6 bases). The CDR3 sequence is 12 residues long. Per the germline V gene, CDR1 is SQVTM and CDR2 is ANQGSEA. Between the trimmed V and J ends, which lost 3 bases and 8 bases, there was a span of 13 bases. The CDR3 loop reads CSVEGQFQEAFF. The DNA for the CDR3 is TGCAGCGTTGAGGGACAATTCCAAGAAGCTTTCTTT. Full variable domain (rest looked up from reference TRBV29-1 and TRBJ1-1): SAVISQKPSRDICQRGTSLTIQCQVDSQVTMMFWYRQQPGQSLTLIATANQGSEATYESGFVIDKFPISRPNLTFSTLTVSNMSPEDSSIYLCSVEGQFQEAFFGQGTRLTVV.